Presented here are 2 T cell receptor beta chains from one specimen sequenced in a study of CD8 T cells in ankylosing spondylitis. No antigen is known for these receptors. Study results and limitations: Blood from ankylosing spondylitis patients appeared to carry a characteristic roughly 8-variant TCR beta motif.

TCRdb re-analysed the 5' RACE reads in MiXCR, keeping a single row per CDR3 protein. Here the sample spans 800,000 to 900,000 distinct CDR3 sequences, 10% to 15% being singletons. Sequencing input: blood, either unsorted or a sorted T cell fraction (not recorded which). The receptors here all came from a male donor with ankylosing spondylitis.

The chain has TRBV7-9 and TRBJ2-3; TRBD1 aligns across 10 bases. With 3 bases clipped from V and 2 bases from J, the junction kept 5 bases outside the gene matches. Germline V gene data show CDR1 as SEHNR and CDR2 as FQNEAQ (reference sequence). This CDR3 has 16 amino acids. This chain's CDR3 is CASSFGDRGSTDTQYF. The CDR3 DNA is TGTGCCAGCAGCTTTGGGGACAGGGGATCCACAGATACGCAGTATTTT.

This clonotype was found many times. This chain connects TRBV10-1 to TRBJ2-3; D may be TRBD2 (6 bases). The CDR3 extends over 13 amino acids. Per the germline V gene, CDR1 is WNHNN and CDR2 is SYGVQD (reference sequence). V lost 2 bases and J 5 bases, leaving 8 bases between the germline ends. The CDR3: CASSERERDTQYF. CDR3 in DNA: TGCGCCAGCAGTGAGCGGGAGAGAGATACGCAGTATTTT.